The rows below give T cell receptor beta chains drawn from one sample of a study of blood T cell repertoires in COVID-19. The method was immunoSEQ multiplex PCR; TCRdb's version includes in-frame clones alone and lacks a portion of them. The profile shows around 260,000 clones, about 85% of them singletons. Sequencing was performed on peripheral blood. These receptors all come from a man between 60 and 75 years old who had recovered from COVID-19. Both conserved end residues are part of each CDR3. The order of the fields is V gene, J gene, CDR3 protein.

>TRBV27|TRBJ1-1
CASSLRTGGPEAFF
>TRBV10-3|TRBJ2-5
CAISGRDKSQETQYF
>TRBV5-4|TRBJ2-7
CASSPRAGDSYEQYF
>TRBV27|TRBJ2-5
CASSLAGGSQETQYF
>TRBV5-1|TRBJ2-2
CASSRWGQHTGELFF
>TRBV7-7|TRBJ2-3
CASSPGLGDTDTQYF
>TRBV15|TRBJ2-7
CATSQGAGGIYEQYF
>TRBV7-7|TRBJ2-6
CASSPGISGANVLTF
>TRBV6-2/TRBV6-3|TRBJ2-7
CASTPLGTAYEQYF
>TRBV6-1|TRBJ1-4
CASSEPRLSHEKLFF
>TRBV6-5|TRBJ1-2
CASSYSGGKGYTF
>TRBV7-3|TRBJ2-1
CASSLTANEQFF
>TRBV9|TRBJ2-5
CASSAARGETQYF
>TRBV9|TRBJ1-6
CASSESGRARGSPLHF
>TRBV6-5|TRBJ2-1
CASSPRTRYNEQFF
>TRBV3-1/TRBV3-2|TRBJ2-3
CASSQGGGVGDTQYF
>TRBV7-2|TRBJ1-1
CASSREMNTEAFF
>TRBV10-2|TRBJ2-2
CASRSAGELFF
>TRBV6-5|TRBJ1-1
CASNGVLGTEAFF
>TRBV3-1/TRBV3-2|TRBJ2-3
CASSPRLAGALTDTQYF
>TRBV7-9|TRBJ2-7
CANLAPSGGPKENSYEQYF
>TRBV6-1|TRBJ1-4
CASSEVREKLFF
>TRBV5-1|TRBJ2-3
CASSSGTSGDTQYF
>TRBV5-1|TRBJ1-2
CASSLDGWDRRDYGYTF
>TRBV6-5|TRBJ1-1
CASRPTGINTEAFF
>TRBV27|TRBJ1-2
CASSYGGQTRGYTF
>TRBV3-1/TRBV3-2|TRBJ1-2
CASSDRTGFIGYTF
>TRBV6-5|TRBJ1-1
CASRAPGKRNTEAFF
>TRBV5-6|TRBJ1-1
CASSPLGGVTEAFF
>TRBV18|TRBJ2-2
CASSPRQGDLNTGELFF
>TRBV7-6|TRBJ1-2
CASSPRPRGSANYGYTF
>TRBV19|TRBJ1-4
CASRPDRVANEKLFF
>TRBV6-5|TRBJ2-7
CASSYSTLDSPYEQYF
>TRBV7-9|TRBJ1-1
CASSLHLKGASTEAFF
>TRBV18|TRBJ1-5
CASSPRQGSDQPQHF
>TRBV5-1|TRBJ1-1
CASIGHMNTEAFF
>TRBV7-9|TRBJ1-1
CASSLVRGLRGTEAFF
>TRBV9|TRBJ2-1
CASSVMPLAGSYNEQFF
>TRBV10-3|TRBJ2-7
CAISESGRGNEQYF
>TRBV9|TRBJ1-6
CASSVGQGWSYNSPLHF
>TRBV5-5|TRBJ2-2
CASSRTSGGAAGELFF
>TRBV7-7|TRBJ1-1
CASSTDTNTEAFF
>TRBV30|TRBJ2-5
CAGISGGGRETQYF
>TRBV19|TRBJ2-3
CASSMSSGGAIDTQYF
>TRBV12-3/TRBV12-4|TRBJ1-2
CASSLDRLYGYTF
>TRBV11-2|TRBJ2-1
CASSLVGNEQFF
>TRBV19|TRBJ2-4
CASSIGRASPENIQYF
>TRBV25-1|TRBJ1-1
CASSPGFEAFF
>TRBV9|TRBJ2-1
CASSGQGASNEQFF
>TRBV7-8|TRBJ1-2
CASSLEGRNYGYTF
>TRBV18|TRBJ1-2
CASSPTRDRMDYGYTF
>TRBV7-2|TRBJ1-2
CASSLVFRVGYTF
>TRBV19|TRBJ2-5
CASSIPGGVGSQETQYF
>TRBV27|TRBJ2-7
CASSSGQVSEQYF